Given below is one TCR beta chain in context. When the RNA was reverse transcribed, random hexamers were used with an input of about 0.45 to 1 ug. Amplification of TCR beta CDR3 by immunoSEQ multiplex PCR spanned 54 Vbeta and 13 Jbeta. TCRdb reprocessed the immunoSEQ multiplex PCR reads with MiXCR, giving one entry per CDR3 protein. The repertoire holds about 94,000 distinct CDR3 sequences, with roughly 94% as singletons. The sample originates from a study of CD8 T cells in Susac syndrome. Per germline, CDR1 MNHNS and CDR2 SASEGT. The CDR3 length is 13 residues. Trimming left V 10 bases short and J 6 bases short, with 16 bases between.

This sequence originates from a human donor with Susac syndrome. The gene calls are TRBV6-1 and TRBJ1-5; D perhaps matches TRBD1 (6 bases). Input material: CD4+ T cells from PBMCs. The CDR3 sequence is CAIEDRQGQPQHF. CDR3 in DNA: TGTGCCATCGAAGACAGGCAGGGTCAGCCCCAGCATTTT.